The T cell receptor (beta chain) described here comes from a study of CD4 T cells in relation to SARS-CoV-2 and coronaviruses. Study context: After 10 days of antigen culture, PBMC TCR beta CDR3s were sequenced.

Before the COVID-19 pandemic, during about 2011-2019, CD4+ T cells were taken from unexposed donors. CD4+ T cells were isolated from the cells after around 9 days of culture. Unexposed-donor CD4+ T cells were probed with SARS-CoV-2 S/N and four cold-coronavirus spikes, cells permitting. Here immunoSEQ multiplex PCR was the method, and the copy in TCRdb shows in-frame clones only, minus some. The data contain 20,000 or so clones, approximately 80% of them seen just once; the ten biggest clones take up roughly 16%. This CDR3 spans 15 amino acids. The V end was cut by 4 bases, the J end by 4 bases, with 13 bases between. Germline CDR1 and CDR2: MGHDK and SYGVNS. This clone was seen just once. The antigen is not known.

The sample was CD4+ T cells from PBMCs, cultured in vitro. The sequence was obtained from a human donor in good health. V is TRBV25-1 and J is TRBJ1-4; the D gene is possibly TRBD1 (5 bases). CDR3 region: CASSGSTDYNEKLFF. Written as DNA, the CDR3 is TGTGCCAGCAGTGGGTCGACAGACTATAATGAAAAACTGTTTTTT.